This T cell receptor beta chain stems from a study of shared clonotypes between healthy human individuals. Whole-study findings and limits: Clonotypes shared by all four donors outscored non-shared clonotypes in generation probability.

With regard to this clone: Its antigen is not known. This CDR3 is also generated by other DNA sequences in the sample.

Germline-derived CDR1 and CDR2 are MDHEN and SYDVKM. There are 12 residues in the CDR3. V lost 6 bases, J lost 2 bases, and 8 bases lay in between. Repertoires were generated with immunoSEQ multiplex PCR, while TCRdb's copy carries only in-frame clones and drops some. This table has over a million clones, 97% to 99% appearing once. Recent vaccinations or acute infections were absent in the healthy HIV-negative adult donors. The genes are TRBV28 and TRBJ2-7; no clear D gene. Material: naive CD4+ T cells sorted from blood. Subset described: CD45RA+ positively selected. The TCR comes from a man aged 30-40 years in good health. The CDR3: CASSSDTYEQYF. The CDR3 nucleotides are TGTGCCAGCAGCTCAGATACCTACGAGCAGTACTTC.